This T cell receptor beta chain is from a study of blood T cell repertoires in COVID-19. Study-wide background: The study drew acute and convalescent COVID-19 samples from the United States, Italy and Spain.

The method was immunoSEQ multiplex PCR; TCRdb's version includes in-frame clones alone and lacks a portion of them. This table holds around 250,000 clones, just under 90% found once. Germline values: CDR1 SGDLS, CDR2 YYNGEE. V gave up 0 bases and J gave up 0 bases, with 16 bases separating them. The CDR3 has 18 amino acids. This sequence joins TRBV9 and TRBJ1-3, with D tentatively TRBD1 (6 bases). The receptor comes from a woman in her twenties or thirties with acute COVID-19. Sequenced: PBMCs or T cells enriched from blood (not recorded which). The CDR3 bases are TGTGCCAGCAGCGTAGACCGGACAGCCACCCGCTCTGGAAACACCATATATTTT. Amino acid sequence: CASSVDRTATRSGNTIYF.